This is a list of T cell receptor beta chains from one sample in a study of blood T cell repertoires in COVID-19. Repertoires were generated with immunoSEQ multiplex PCR, while TCRdb's copy carries only in-frame clones and drops some. The data show fewer than 300,000 clones, with approximately 92% seen just once and approximately 1.2% held by the top ten. Sequencing input: PBMCs or T cells enriched from blood (not recorded which). The source is a woman aged 25-40 years who had recovered from COVID-19. CDR3s include the opening cysteine and the closing phenylalanine or tryptophan. Each record gives: D gene, V gene, clone size, J gene, CDR3 DNA, CDR3 protein. D genes are given only for firm matches. Where a row states a size, it is once, few, many or the class of an expanded clone; other rows omit it.

d_gene: -
v_gene: TRBV2
abundance: -
j_gene: TRBJ2-5
CDR3nt: TGTGCCAGCAAGCCTAGCGTCAGACAAGAGACCCAGTACTTC
CDR3aa: CASKPSVRQETQYF

d_gene: TRBD2
v_gene: TRBV27
abundance: -
j_gene: TRBJ2-7
CDR3nt: TGTGCCAGCAGTTTTCGGGGACTAGCCTCCTACGAGCAGTACTTC
CDR3aa: CASSFRGLASYEQYF

d_gene: TRBD2
v_gene: TRBV7-2
abundance: -
j_gene: TRBJ2-2
CDR3nt: TGTGCCAGCAGCTTGAAGCGGGGGAACACCGGGGAGCTGTTTTTT
CDR3aa: CASSLKRGNTGELFF

d_gene: TRBD1
v_gene: TRBV6-6
abundance: once
j_gene: TRBJ1-6
CDR3nt: TGTGCCAGCAGCCTCGGGACAGTTTTTAATTCACCCCTCCACTTT
CDR3aa: CASSLGTVFNSPLHF

d_gene: -
v_gene: TRBV9
abundance: few
j_gene: TRBJ1-2
CDR3nt: TGTGCCAGCGGAACACAGGGAAACTATGGCTACACCTTC
CDR3aa: CASGTQGNYGYTF

d_gene: TRBD2
v_gene: TRBV9
abundance: once
j_gene: TRBJ2-1
CDR3nt: TGTGCCAGCAGCGTAGCTGGACTAGCGGGAGGGCCCTACAATGAGCAGTTCTTC
CDR3aa: CASSVAGLAGGPYNEQFF

d_gene: -
v_gene: TRBV18
abundance: -
j_gene: TRBJ2-2
CDR3nt: TGTGCCAGCTCACCAATTCAGGCAGCCCTGGGTGGGGAGCTGTTTTTT
CDR3aa: CASSPIQAALGGELFF

d_gene: -
v_gene: TRBV18
abundance: -
j_gene: TRBJ1-1
CDR3nt: TGTGCCAGCTCACAGGGGCTGGACACTGAAGCTTTCTTT
CDR3aa: CASSQGLDTEAFF

d_gene: -
v_gene: TRBV28
abundance: -
j_gene: TRBJ1-1
CDR3nt: TGTGCCAGCAGTCTCATACAGGTCAACACTGAAGCTTTCTTT
CDR3aa: CASSLIQVNTEAFF

d_gene: -
v_gene: TRBV10-3
abundance: -
j_gene: TRBJ1-1
CDR3nt: TGTGCCATCAGCGAAGGTCGGGAGGGGGACACTGAAGCTTTCTTT
CDR3aa: CAISEGREGDTEAFF

d_gene: TRBD1
v_gene: TRBV7-6
abundance: -
j_gene: TRBJ1-2
CDR3nt: TGTGCCAGCAGTTCCCGGGACAGGGGGCGCGGGATAGGCTATGGCTACACCTTC
CDR3aa: CASSSRDRGRGIGYGYTF

d_gene: -
v_gene: TRBV11-2
abundance: -
j_gene: TRBJ1-1
CDR3nt: TGTGCCAGCAGCTTACTAGGGGGCACTGAAGCTTTCTTT
CDR3aa: CASSLLGGTEAFF

d_gene: TRBD1
v_gene: TRBV18
abundance: -
j_gene: TRBJ1-1
CDR3nt: TGTGCCAGCTCACGTGGGACAGGCATGAACACTGAAGCTTTCTTT
CDR3aa: CASSRGTGMNTEAFF

d_gene: TRBD2
v_gene: TRBV30
abundance: -
j_gene: TRBJ2-1
CDR3nt: TGTGCCTGGAGTAGGGCGGGGGTAAACAATGAGCAGTTCTTC
CDR3aa: CAWSRAGVNNEQFF

d_gene: -
v_gene: TRBV6-2/TRBV6-3
abundance: -
j_gene: TRBJ2-2
CDR3nt: TGTGCCAGCAGTTACCCTACCGGCGGGGACACCGGGGAGCTGTTTTTT
CDR3aa: CASSYPTGGDTGELFF

d_gene: TRBD2
v_gene: TRBV7-9
abundance: once
j_gene: TRBJ2-5
CDR3nt: TGTGCCAGCAGCTTACTAGCGGGAGAGACCCAGTACTTC
CDR3aa: CASSLLAGETQYF

d_gene: TRBD1
v_gene: TRBV19
abundance: -
j_gene: TRBJ1-5
CDR3nt: TGTGCCAGTAGTCTAACAGGGGCTGGCAATCAGCCCCAGCATTTT
CDR3aa: CASSLTGAGNQPQHF

d_gene: TRBD1
v_gene: TRBV6-5
abundance: -
j_gene: TRBJ1-2
CDR3nt: TGTGCCAGCAGTTACTCCACGACAGGGAAGAACTATGGCTACACCTTC
CDR3aa: CASSYSTTGKNYGYTF

d_gene: TRBD2
v_gene: TRBV27
abundance: -
j_gene: TRBJ2-7
CDR3nt: TGTGCCAGCAGTATTAAGGCCGGACTAGCGGGTTTCTCCTACGAGCAGTACTTC
CDR3aa: CASSIKAGLAGFSYEQYF

d_gene: TRBD1
v_gene: TRBV30
abundance: -
j_gene: TRBJ1-2
CDR3nt: TGTGCCTGGAGCCTAGGGGGCGGGGATGGCTACACCTTC
CDR3aa: CAWSLGGGDGYTF

d_gene: TRBD1
v_gene: TRBV19
abundance: -
j_gene: TRBJ2-7
CDR3nt: TGTGCCAGTAGTACTTACAGGGGGGAGCAGTACTTC
CDR3aa: CASSTYRGEQYF

d_gene: TRBD1
v_gene: TRBV7-9
abundance: -
j_gene: TRBJ1-3
CDR3nt: TGTGCCAGCAGCCGCGGAGGGACAGGGCGCCTCTCTGGAAACACCATATATTTT
CDR3aa: CASSRGGTGRLSGNTIYF

d_gene: TRBD2
v_gene: TRBV5-1
abundance: -
j_gene: TRBJ2-1
CDR3nt: TGCGCCAGCAGCTTGGCAGCGGGGGCCCGGGATGAGCAGTTCTTC
CDR3aa: CASSLAAGARDEQFF

d_gene: TRBD2
v_gene: TRBV28
abundance: -
j_gene: TRBJ2-3
CDR3nt: TGTGCCAGCAGTTTATGGAGACTAGCGGGAGAGGTAGATACGCAGTATTTT
CDR3aa: CASSLWRLAGEVDTQYF

d_gene: -
v_gene: TRBV27
abundance: -
j_gene: TRBJ2-1
CDR3nt: TGTGCCAGCAGTTTATTCCCTGACCTCAGCGGTAGCTCCTACAATGAGCAGTTCTTC
CDR3aa: CASSLFPDLSGSSYNEQFF

d_gene: TRBD2
v_gene: TRBV7-3
abundance: -
j_gene: TRBJ2-3
CDR3nt: TGTGCCAGCAGCTTAAGTGGGACTAGCGGCACAGATACGCAGTATTTT
CDR3aa: CASSLSGTSGTDTQYF

d_gene: -
v_gene: TRBV4-3
abundance: -
j_gene: TRBJ2-5
CDR3nt: TGCGCCAGCAGCCGCGGAACAGGGTATCAAGAGACCCAGTACTTC
CDR3aa: CASSRGTGYQETQYF

d_gene: TRBD2
v_gene: TRBV4-1
abundance: -
j_gene: TRBJ2-3
CDR3nt: TGCGCCAGCAGCCAAGTGGTATTAGCGGGAGGATCTACAGATACGCAGTATTTT
CDR3aa: CASSQVVLAGGSTDTQYF

d_gene: TRBD1
v_gene: TRBV5-1
abundance: -
j_gene: TRBJ1-5
CDR3nt: TGCGCCAGCAGCCCGGGACAGGGTTCGGGTAATCAGCCCCAGCATTTT
CDR3aa: CASSPGQGSGNQPQHF

d_gene: -
v_gene: TRBV19
abundance: -
j_gene: TRBJ2-2
CDR3nt: TGTGCCAGTAGGAGAGAGCGGAGCCCCACCGGGGAGCTGTTTTTT
CDR3aa: CASRRERSPTGELFF

d_gene: TRBD2
v_gene: TRBV25-1
abundance: -
j_gene: TRBJ2-1
CDR3nt: TGTGCCAGCAGTCCGCGGGGGAGCTCCTACAATGAGCAGTTCTTC
CDR3aa: CASSPRGSSYNEQFF

d_gene: TRBD2
v_gene: TRBV11-2
abundance: -
j_gene: TRBJ2-1
CDR3nt: TGTGCCAGCAGCTCCCGCGTCACTAGCGGGAGATACAATGAGCAGTTCTTC
CDR3aa: CASSSRVTSGRYNEQFF

d_gene: -
v_gene: TRBV21-1
abundance: -
j_gene: TRBJ2-3
CDR3nt: TGTGCCAGCAGCAAAAGGCCACTTGGACTAGCGGTAGATACGCAGTATTTT
CDR3aa: CASSKRPLGLAVDTQYF

d_gene: TRBD2
v_gene: TRBV5-1
abundance: -
j_gene: TRBJ2-7
CDR3nt: TGCGCCAGCAGCTTGGGTTCGGCGGGAGGGCACGAGCAGTACTTC
CDR3aa: CASSLGSAGGHEQYF

d_gene: TRBD2
v_gene: TRBV28
abundance: few
j_gene: TRBJ2-5
CDR3nt: TGTGCCAGCAGTTTACTAGCGGGAGAGACCCAGTACTTC
CDR3aa: CASSLLAGETQYF

d_gene: TRBD1
v_gene: TRBV7-2
abundance: -
j_gene: TRBJ2-5
CDR3nt: TGTGCCAGCAGCTTTAGGACAGGGGGTGGAGAGACCCAGTACTTC
CDR3aa: CASSFRTGGGETQYF

d_gene: -
v_gene: TRBV7-8
abundance: -
j_gene: TRBJ1-6
CDR3nt: TGTGCCAGCAGCGGTGGGGCTTCCTATAATTCACCCCTCCACTTT
CDR3aa: CASSGGASYNSPLHF

d_gene: -
v_gene: TRBV7-2
abundance: -
j_gene: TRBJ1-5
CDR3nt: TGTGCCAGCAGCTTCCCAGGCGATCAGCCCCAGCATTTT
CDR3aa: CASSFPGDQPQHF

d_gene: -
v_gene: TRBV28
abundance: -
j_gene: TRBJ1-1
CDR3nt: TGTGCCAGCAGTCCAGCCAGGGTTAACACTGAAGCTTTCTTT
CDR3aa: CASSPARVNTEAFF

d_gene: -
v_gene: TRBV28
abundance: -
j_gene: TRBJ2-7
CDR3nt: TGTGCCAGCACCGGAGGGGACGAGCAGTACTTC
CDR3aa: CASTGGDEQYF

d_gene: TRBD2
v_gene: TRBV9
abundance: -
j_gene: TRBJ2-7
CDR3nt: TGTGCCAGCAGCCCCCGACTAGCGGGAAGCTCCTACGAGCAGTACTTC
CDR3aa: CASSPRLAGSSYEQYF

d_gene: -
v_gene: TRBV3-1/TRBV3-2
abundance: -
j_gene: TRBJ1-4
CDR3nt: TGTGCCAGCAGCCAAGGGGACAATCATAATGAAAAACTGTTTTTT
CDR3aa: CASSQGDNHNEKLFF

d_gene: TRBD1
v_gene: TRBV7-2
abundance: -
j_gene: TRBJ2-4
CDR3nt: TGTGCCAGCAGCTTCGGACAGGGAAACATTCAGTACTTC
CDR3aa: CASSFGQGNIQYF

d_gene: TRBD2
v_gene: TRBV4-1
abundance: few
j_gene: TRBJ2-6
CDR3nt: TGCGCCAGCAGCCAAGCAGCGGGAGGGCTTTTCTCTGGGGCCAACGTCCTGACTTTC
CDR3aa: CASSQAAGGLFSGANVLTF

d_gene: -
v_gene: TRBV28
abundance: -
j_gene: TRBJ1-1
CDR3nt: TGTGCCAGCAGCTACAGGTCCACTGAAGCTTTCTTT
CDR3aa: CASSYRSTEAFF

d_gene: -
v_gene: TRBV21-1
abundance: -
j_gene: TRBJ1-3
CDR3nt: TGTGCCAGCAGCAAAAAAGGGGGTGGGGGTATGGAGACCTCTTCCTCTGGAAACACCATATATTTT
CDR3aa: CASSKKGGGGMETSSSGNTIYF

d_gene: -
v_gene: TRBV6-1
abundance: -
j_gene: TRBJ1-2
CDR3nt: TGTGCCAGCAGTGAAGGAGGTATCGCGTATGGCTACACCTTC
CDR3aa: CASSEGGIAYGYTF

d_gene: TRBD2
v_gene: TRBV5-6
abundance: -
j_gene: TRBJ2-7
CDR3nt: TGTGCCAGCAGGGTTAGAGGCGGGAGCTCCTACGAGCAGTACTTC
CDR3aa: CASRVRGGSSYEQYF